This T cell receptor (beta chain) was retrieved from a study of vaccination effects on CD4 cells after COVID-19. Antigen-specific CD4+ T cells were expanded with viral peptide pools in the ViraFEST assay before sequencing. Isolating CD4+ T cells followed approximately nine days of culture. As concerns this clone: Antigen specificity is unknown.

The CDR3 is 13 amino acids. CDR1 is PRHDT and CDR2 is FYEKMQ in the germline V gene (reference sequence). The ends were cut back, 2 bases at V and 5 bases at J, with 6 bases in the middle. The repertoire was sequenced with immunoSEQ multiplex PCR; TCRdb's copy has only in-frame clones and lacks some. There are about 61,000 clones in the sample; 81% occur only once, and under 3% lies in the top ten. The receptor's source is a human donor who received a COVID-19 vaccine. The sample in question was CD4+ T cells from PBMCs cultured with HCoV-229E spike peptides, obtained before COVID-19 vaccination. The chain combines TRBV13 with TRBJ2-2; D is ambiguous. The CDR3 loop reads CASSLFGTGELFF. Written as DNA, the CDR3 is TGTGCCAGCAGCTTATTCGGTACCGGGGAGCTGTTTTTT. Filled out from reference TRBV13 and TRBJ2-2, the complete variable domain reads AAGVIQSPRHLIKEKRETATLKCYPIPRHDTVYWYQQGPGQDPQFLISFYEKMQSDKGSIPDRFSAQQFSDYHSELNMSSLELGDSALYFCASSLFGTGELFFGEGSRLTVL.